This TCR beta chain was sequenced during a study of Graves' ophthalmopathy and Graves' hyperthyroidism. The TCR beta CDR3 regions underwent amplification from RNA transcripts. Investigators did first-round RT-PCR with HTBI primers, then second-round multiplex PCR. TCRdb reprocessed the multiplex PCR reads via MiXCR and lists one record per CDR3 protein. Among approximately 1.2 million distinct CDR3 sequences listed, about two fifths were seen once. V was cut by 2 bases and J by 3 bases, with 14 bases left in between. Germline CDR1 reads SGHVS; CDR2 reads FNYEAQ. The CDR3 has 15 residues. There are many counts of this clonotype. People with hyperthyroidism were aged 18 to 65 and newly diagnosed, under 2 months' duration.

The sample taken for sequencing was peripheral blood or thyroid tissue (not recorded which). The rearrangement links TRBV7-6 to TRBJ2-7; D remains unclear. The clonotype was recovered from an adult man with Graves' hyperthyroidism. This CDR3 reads CASSLSVGLDYEQYF. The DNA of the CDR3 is TGTGCCAGCAGCTTATCGGTGGGCCTCGACTACGAGCAGTACTTC.